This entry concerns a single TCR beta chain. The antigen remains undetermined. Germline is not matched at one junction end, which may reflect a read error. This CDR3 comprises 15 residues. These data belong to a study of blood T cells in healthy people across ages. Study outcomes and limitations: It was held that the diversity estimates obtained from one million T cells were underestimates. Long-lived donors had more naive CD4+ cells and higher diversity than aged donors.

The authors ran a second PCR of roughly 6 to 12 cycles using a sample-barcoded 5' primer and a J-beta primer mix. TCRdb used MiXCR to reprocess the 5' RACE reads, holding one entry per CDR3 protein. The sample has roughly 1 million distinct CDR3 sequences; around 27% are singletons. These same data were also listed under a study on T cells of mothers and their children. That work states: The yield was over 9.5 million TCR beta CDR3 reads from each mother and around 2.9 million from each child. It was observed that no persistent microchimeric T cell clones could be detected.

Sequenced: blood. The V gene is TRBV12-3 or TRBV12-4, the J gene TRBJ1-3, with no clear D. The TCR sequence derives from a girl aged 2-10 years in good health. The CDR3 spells CASSSGPIRGNTIYF. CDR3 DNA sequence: TGTGCCAGCAGTTCCGGACCCATAAGAGGAAACACCATATATTTC.